The 7 T cell receptor beta chains below come from one sample, sequenced in a study of T cells in Graves' hyperthyroidism and ophthalmopathy. There were TCR beta CDR3 regions amplified from RNA transcripts. HTBI primers were used for first-round RT-PCR of the TCR CDR3. TCRdb analysed the multiplex PCR reads with MiXCR anew, one entry per CDR3 protein. The data contain 400,000 to 550,000 distinct CDR3 sequences, around 24% of them seen just once; the ten biggest clones take up approximately 10%. What was sequenced was blood. The source of these receptors is a woman under 40 with Graves' ophthalmopathy.

The J gene is TRBJ1-6, the V gene TRBV20-1; 9 bases match TRBD1. Germline V gives CDR1 DFQATT, CDR2 SNEGSKA (reference sequence). The CDR3 has 14 residues. Trimming cost V 5 bases and J 12 bases; bases outside gene matches: 11. The CDR3 here is CSAPLRDRDVPLHF. The CDR3 DNA reads TGCAGTGCTCCTCTCCGGGACAGGGACGTACCCCTCCACTTT.

The V gene is TRBV12-3 or TRBV12-4, the J gene TRBJ1-3; D is unresolved. This CDR3 contains 14 residues. Trimming cost V 1 base and J 2 bases, with 6 bases left between them. The DNA of the CDR3 is TGTGCCAGCAGTTTAGAGAAAGCTGGAAACACCATATATTTT. Translating gives CASSLEKAGNTIYF.

This clonotype was counted at least ten times. The chain couples TRBV5-1 to TRBJ1-2; D remains unclear. Germline CDR1 and CDR2: SGHRS and YFSETQ. V gave up 0 bases and J gave up 3 bases, with 9 bases separating them. The CDR3 covers 14 residues. CDR3 loop: CASSLDLEYYGYTF. CDR3 sequence (DNA): TGCGCCAGCAGCTTGGATCTGGAGTACTATGGCTACACCTTC.

V usage is TRBV12-3 or TRBV12-4 and J usage is TRBJ1-2; D unclear. V was pared by 4 bases and J by 2 bases, with 11 bases between. This CDR3 spans 14 amino acids. DNA of the CDR3: TGTGCCAGCAGTTCCTCCACAGCGAACTATGGCTACACCTTC. It encodes CASSSSTANYGYTF.

The rearrangement uses TRBV6-2 or TRBV6-3 and TRBJ2-7; D possibly corresponds to TRBD2 (6 bases). This CDR3 is 16 amino acids long. The V and J ends lost 1 base and 2 bases respectively, with 15 bases between them. Germline CDR1 is MNHEY and CDR2 is SVGEGT. In nucleotides, the CDR3 is TGTGCCAGCAGTTACTACCCGGGACTGACTCCCTACGAGCAGTACTTC. Translating it yields CASSYYPGLTPYEQYF.

The chain has TRBV6-2 or TRBV6-3 and TRBJ2-1; 10 bases fit TRBD1. The CDR3 spans 13 residues. Germline V gene sequence: CDR1 MNHEY, CDR2 SVGEGT. V gave up 11 bases and J gave up 9 bases; unmatched junction bases: 10. CDR3 coding DNA: TGTGCCTCCCACGAGACAGGGGGCGGTGAGCAGTTCTTC. Its translation: CASHETGGGEQFF.

The chain is built from TRBV19 and TRBJ2-7; TRBD2 matches at 14 bases. This CDR3 has 13 residues. V lost 4 bases and J lost 13; bases outside the gene matches: 6. Germline CDR1 is LNHDA and CDR2 is SQIVND (reference sequence). The CDR3 loop reads CASSSGTSGRRYF. The CDR3 DNA follows: TGTGCCAGTAGTAGTGGGACTAGCGGGAGAAGATACTTC.